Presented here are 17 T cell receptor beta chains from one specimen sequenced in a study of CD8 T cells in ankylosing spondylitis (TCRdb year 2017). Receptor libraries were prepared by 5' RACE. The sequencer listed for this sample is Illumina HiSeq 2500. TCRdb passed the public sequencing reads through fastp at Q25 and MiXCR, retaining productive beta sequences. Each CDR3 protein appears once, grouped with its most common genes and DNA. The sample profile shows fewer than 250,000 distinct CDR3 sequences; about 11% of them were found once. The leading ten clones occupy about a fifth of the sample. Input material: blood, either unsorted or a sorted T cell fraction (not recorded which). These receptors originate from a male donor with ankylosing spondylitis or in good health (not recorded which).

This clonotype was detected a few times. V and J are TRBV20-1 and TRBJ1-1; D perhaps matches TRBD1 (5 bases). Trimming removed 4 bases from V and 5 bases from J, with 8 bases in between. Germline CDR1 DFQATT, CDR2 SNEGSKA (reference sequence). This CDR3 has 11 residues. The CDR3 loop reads CSATGKTEAFF. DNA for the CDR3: TGCAGTGCTACAGGGAAAACTGAAGCTTTCTTT.

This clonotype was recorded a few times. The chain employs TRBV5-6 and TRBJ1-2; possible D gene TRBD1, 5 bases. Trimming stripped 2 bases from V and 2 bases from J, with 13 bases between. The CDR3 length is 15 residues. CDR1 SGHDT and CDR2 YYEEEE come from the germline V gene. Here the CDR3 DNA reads TGTGCCAGCAGCTTCGACGTTGGGACGAACTATGGCTACACCTTC. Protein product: CASSFDVGTNYGYTF.

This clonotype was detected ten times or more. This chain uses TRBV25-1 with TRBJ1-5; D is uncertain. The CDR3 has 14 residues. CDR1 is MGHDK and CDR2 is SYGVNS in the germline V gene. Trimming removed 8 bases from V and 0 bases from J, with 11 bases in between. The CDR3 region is CASGSGGSNQPQHF. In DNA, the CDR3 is TGTGCCAGCGGGTCCGGAGGTAGCAATCAGCCCCAGCATTTT.

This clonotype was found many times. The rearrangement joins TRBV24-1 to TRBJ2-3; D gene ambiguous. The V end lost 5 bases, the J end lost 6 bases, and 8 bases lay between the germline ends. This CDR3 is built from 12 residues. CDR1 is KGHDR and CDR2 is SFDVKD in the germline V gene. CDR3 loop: CATSGAADTQYF. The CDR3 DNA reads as TGTGCCACCAGTGGGGCAGCTGATACGCAGTATTTT.

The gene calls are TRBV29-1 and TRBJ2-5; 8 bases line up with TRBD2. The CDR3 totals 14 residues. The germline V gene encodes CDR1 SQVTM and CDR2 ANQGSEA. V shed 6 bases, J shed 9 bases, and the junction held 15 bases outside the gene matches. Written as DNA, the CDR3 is TGCAGCGTCGGACCGCAGGCCGTGCGGGGGGCCCAGTACTTC. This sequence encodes CSVGPQAVRGAQYF.

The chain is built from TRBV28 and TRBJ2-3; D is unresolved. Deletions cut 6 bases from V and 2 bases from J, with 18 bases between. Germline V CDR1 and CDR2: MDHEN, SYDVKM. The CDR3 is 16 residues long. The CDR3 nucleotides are TGTGCCAGCAGGCCCCCGACACTTACAACCACAGATACGCAGTATTTT. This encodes CASRPPTLTTTDTQYF.

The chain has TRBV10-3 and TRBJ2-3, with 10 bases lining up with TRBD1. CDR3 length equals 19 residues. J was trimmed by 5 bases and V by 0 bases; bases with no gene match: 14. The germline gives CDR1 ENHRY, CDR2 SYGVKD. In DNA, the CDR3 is TGTGCCATCAGTGAGTCCTGGGACAGGGGACAGAGTTTTGGAGATACGCAGTATTTT. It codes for CAISESWDRGQSFGDTQYF.

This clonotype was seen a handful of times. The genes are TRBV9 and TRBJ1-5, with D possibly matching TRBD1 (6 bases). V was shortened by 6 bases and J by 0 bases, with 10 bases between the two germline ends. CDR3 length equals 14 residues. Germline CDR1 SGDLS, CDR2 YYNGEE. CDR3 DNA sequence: TGTGCCAGCAATTCAGGGGTTAGCAATCAGCCCCAGCATTTT. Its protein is CASNSGVSNQPQHF.

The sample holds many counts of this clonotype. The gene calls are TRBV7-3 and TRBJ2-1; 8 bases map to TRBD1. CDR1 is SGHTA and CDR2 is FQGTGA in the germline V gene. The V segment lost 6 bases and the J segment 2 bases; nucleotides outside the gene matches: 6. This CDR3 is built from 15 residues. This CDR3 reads CASRGTGEAYNEQFF. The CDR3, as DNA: TGTGCCAGCAGAGGGACAGGAGAAGCCTACAATGAGCAGTTCTTC.

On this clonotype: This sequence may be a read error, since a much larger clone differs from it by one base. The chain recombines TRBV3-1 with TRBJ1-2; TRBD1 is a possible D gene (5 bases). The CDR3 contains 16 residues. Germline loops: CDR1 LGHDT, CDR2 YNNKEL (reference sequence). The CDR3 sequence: CASSQGASGGVYGYSF. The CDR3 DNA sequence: TGTGCCAGCAGCCAAGGGGCGAGCGGGGGAGTTTATGGCTACAGCTTC.

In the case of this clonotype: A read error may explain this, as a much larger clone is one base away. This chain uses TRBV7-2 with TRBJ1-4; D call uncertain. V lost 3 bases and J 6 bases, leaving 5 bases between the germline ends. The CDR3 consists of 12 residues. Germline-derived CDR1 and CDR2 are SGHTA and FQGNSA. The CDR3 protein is CASSFRDEKLFF. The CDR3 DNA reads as TGTGCCAGCAGCTTCCGGGATGAAAAACTGTTTTTT.

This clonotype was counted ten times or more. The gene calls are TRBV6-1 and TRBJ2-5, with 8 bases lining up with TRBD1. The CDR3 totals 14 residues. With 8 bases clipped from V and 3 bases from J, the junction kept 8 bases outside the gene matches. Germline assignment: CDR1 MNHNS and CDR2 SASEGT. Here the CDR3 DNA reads TGTGCCAGCTCACCCGGGACAGGAGAAGAGACCCAGTACTTC. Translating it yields CASSPGTGEETQYF.

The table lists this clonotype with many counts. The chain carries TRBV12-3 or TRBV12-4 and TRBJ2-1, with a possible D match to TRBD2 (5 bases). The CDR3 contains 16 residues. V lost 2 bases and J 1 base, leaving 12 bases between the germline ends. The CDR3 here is CASSLPIGVSYNEQFF. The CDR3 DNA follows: TGTGCCAGCAGTTTACCTATCGGGGTATCCTACAATGAGCAGTTCTTC.

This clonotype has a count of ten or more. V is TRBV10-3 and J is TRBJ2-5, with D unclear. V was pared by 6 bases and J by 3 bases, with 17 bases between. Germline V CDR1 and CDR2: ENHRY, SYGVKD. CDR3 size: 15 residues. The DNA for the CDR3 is TGTGCCATCAGGAAGTCAAGCCCCAACGAAGAGACCCAGTACTTC. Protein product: CAIRKSSPNEETQYF.

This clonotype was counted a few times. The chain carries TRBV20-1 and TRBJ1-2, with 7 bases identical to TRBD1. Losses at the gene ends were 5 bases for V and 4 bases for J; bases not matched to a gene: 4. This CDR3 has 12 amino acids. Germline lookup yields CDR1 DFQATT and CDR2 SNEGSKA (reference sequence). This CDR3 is CSAATGSYGYTF. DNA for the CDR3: TGCAGTGCTGCGACAGGGAGCTATGGCTACACCTTC.

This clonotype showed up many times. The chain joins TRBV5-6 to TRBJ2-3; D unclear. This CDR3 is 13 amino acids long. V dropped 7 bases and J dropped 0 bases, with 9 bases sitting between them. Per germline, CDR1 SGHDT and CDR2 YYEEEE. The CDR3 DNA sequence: TGTGCCAGCGGCAAGTACAGCACAGATACGCAGTATTTT. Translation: CASGKYSTDTQYF.

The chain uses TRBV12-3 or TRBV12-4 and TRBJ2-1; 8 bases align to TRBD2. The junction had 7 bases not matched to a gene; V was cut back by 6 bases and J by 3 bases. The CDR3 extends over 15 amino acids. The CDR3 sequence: CASRRSGEGYNEQFF. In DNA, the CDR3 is TGTGCCAGCAGGCGTAGCGGGGAAGGCTACAATGAGCAGTTCTTC.